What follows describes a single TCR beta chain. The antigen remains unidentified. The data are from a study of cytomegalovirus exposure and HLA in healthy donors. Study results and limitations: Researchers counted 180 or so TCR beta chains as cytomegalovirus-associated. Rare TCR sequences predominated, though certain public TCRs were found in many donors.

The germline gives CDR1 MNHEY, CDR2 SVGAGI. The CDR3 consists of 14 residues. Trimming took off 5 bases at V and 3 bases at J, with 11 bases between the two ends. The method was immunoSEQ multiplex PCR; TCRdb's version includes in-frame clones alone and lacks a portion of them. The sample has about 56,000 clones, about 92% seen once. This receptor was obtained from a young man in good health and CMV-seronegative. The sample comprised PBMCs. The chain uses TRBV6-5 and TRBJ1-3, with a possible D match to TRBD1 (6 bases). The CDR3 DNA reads TGTGCCAGCAGTAAGGACAGAATTGGAAACACCATATATTTT. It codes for CASSKDRIGNTIYF.